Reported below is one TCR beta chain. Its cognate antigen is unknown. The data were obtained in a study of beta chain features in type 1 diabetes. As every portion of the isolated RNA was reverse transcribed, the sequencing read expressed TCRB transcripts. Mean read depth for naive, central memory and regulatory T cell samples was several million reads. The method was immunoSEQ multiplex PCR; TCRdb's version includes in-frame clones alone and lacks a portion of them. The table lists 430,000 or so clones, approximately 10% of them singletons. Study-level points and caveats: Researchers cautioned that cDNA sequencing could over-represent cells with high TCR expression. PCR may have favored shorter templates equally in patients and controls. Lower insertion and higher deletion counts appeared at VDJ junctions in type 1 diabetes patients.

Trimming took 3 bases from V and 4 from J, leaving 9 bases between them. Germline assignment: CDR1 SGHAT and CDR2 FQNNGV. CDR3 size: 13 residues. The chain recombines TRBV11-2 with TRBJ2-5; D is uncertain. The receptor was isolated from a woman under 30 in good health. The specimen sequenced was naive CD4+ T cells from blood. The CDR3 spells CASSFSVGETQYF. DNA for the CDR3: TGTGCCAGCAGCTTTTCCGTCGGAGAGACCCAGTACTTC.